This T cell receptor (beta chain) was profiled in a study of blood T cell repertoires in COVID-19. The ends were cut back, 6 bases at V and 2 bases at J, with 14 bases in the middle. CDR1 and CDR2 from the germline V gene are SEHNR and FQNEAQ (reference sequence). The CDR3 extends over 15 amino acids. This clone was picked up one time. Sequencing used immunoSEQ multiplex PCR; TCRdb keeps in-frame clones, though not all of them. This table has roughly 240,000 clones, about 84% appearing once. The receptor was isolated from a woman of 80 years or more with COVID-19, enrolled during active disease. The genes are TRBV7-9 and TRBJ2-1; TRBD2 might be the D (6 bases). Sequenced input: peripheral blood. The CDR3: CASRNGGKTYNEQFF. The CDR3 nucleotides are TGTGCCAGCAGAAACGGGGGTAAAACCTACAATGAGCAGTTCTTC.